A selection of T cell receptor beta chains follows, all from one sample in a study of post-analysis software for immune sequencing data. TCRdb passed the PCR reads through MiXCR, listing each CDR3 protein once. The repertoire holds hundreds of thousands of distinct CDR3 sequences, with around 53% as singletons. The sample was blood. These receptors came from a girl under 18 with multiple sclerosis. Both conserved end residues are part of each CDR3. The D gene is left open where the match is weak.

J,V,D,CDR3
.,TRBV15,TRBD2,CATSSGTSGSSYEQYF
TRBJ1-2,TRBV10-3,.,CAISEMGRGEAGYTF
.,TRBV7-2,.,CASSLGRHYEQYF
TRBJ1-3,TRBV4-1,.,CASSQEYDGNTIYF
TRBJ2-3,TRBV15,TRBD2,CATSGAGARPDTQYF
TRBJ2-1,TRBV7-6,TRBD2,CASSLGVPGGRNEQFF
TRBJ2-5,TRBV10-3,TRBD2,CAIRLAGKETQYF
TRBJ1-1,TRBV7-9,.,CASSLPDRLLQMNTEAFF
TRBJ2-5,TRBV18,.,CASSPLSRGGEETQYF
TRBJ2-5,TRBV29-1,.,CSFLGAIETQYF
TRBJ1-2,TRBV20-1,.,CSAHKSRNYGYTF
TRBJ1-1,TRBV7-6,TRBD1,CASSDGDRVKAFF
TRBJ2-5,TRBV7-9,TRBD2,CASSPQAGGQETQYF
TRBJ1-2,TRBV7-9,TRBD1,CASSFQGAYGYTF
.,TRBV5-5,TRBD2,CASSLTSGSTTYEQYF
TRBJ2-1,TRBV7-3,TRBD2,CASSPGPGLAGYNEQFF
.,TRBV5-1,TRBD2,CASSHLAGIGETQYF
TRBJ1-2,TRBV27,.,CASSSQGGLYGYTF
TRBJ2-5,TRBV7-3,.,CASSLSHPGPKYF
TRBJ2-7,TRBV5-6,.,CASSLLRDTYEQYF
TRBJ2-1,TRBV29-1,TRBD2,CSVDPRRGDEQFF
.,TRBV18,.,CASSPLGYHEQYF
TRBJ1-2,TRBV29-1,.,CSVEPFYGYTF
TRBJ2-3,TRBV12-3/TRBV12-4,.,CASSFREESTDTQYF
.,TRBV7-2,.,CASSSGQPPETQYF
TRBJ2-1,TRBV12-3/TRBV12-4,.,CASTDGYEQFF
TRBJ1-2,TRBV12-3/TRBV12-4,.,CASKGTGGPGYTF
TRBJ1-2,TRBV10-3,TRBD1,CAISRDRPDYGYTF
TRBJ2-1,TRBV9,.,CASSLNTYNEQFF
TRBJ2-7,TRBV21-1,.,CASTPKEAGDSYEQYF
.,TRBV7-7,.,CASSFKRGDQETQYF